The rows below give T cell receptor beta chains drawn from one sample of a study of T cell repertoires in cytomegalovirus infection. TCRdb itself ran the reads through MiXCR, one entry per CDR3 protein. Among about 250,000 distinct CDR3 sequences listed, approximately 15% were seen once. The material sequenced was CD8+ T cells from PBMCs. The receptors were gathered from a human donor in good health (CMV status not recorded). Some clones in this sample may be carry-over from other donors' samples. CDR3s include the opening cysteine and the closing phenylalanine or tryptophan. A D gene is named only where the DNA matches it firmly. Clone size is given for some rows only: seen once, a few or many times, or a class if the clone is expanded.

CDR3 protein: CASTDDRFGTEAFF
CDR3 DNA: TGTGCCAGCACCGATGACAGGTTCGGCACTGAAGCTTTCTTT
J gene: TRBJ1-1
V gene: TRBV12-3/TRBV12-4
D gene: .
clone size: few

CDR3 protein: CASSLPTSGRPSSYEQYF
CDR3 DNA: TGTGCCAGCAGTCTCCCGACTAGCGGGAGACCCAGCTCCTACGAGCAGTACTTC
J gene: TRBJ2-7
V gene: TRBV28
D gene: TRBD2
clone size: .

CDR3 protein: CASSSGDRSYYEQYF
CDR3 DNA: TGTGCCAGCAGTTCGGGGGACAGGTCCTACTACGAGCAGTACTTC
J gene: TRBJ2-7
V gene: TRBV7-6
D gene: TRBD1
clone size: few

CDR3 protein: CSARRQGARLDTQYF
CDR3 DNA: TGCAGTGCTAGGAGACAGGGGGCGCGATTAGATACGCAGTATTTT
J gene: TRBJ2-3
V gene: TRBV20-1
D gene: TRBD1
clone size: few

CDR3 protein: CATSRDLGGGLGNTIYF
CDR3 DNA: TGTGCCACCAGCAGAGATCTTGGAGGGGGTCTTGGAAACACCATATATTTT
J gene: TRBJ1-3
V gene: TRBV15
D gene: .
clone size: .

CDR3 protein: CASSHALINYGYTF
CDR3 DNA: TGTGCCAGCAGCCACGCTTTAATCAACTATGGCTACACCTTC
J gene: TRBJ1-2
V gene: TRBV3-1
D gene: .
clone size: .

CDR3 protein: CASSPSQGVGETQYF
CDR3 DNA: TGCGCCAGCAGCCCCTCTCAAGGGGTAGGGGAGACCCAGTACTTC
J gene: TRBJ2-5
V gene: TRBV4-1
D gene: .
clone size: many

CDR3 protein: CASSQEDSRPSYEQYF
CDR3 DNA: TGTGCCAGCAGCCAAGAGGACAGCCGCCCCTCCTACGAGCAGTACTTC
J gene: TRBJ2-7
V gene: TRBV4-2
D gene: .
clone size: few

CDR3 protein: CSASGWAAPNF
CDR3 DNA: TGCAGTGCTAGTGGTTGGGCCGCTCCTAACTTC
J gene: TRBJ1-2
V gene: TRBV20-1
D gene: .
clone size: .

CDR3 protein: CSASNWWDRGRTEAFF
CDR3 DNA: TGCAGTGCATCAAACTGGTGGGACAGGGGGAGGACTGAAGCTTTCTTT
J gene: TRBJ1-1
V gene: TRBV20-1
D gene: TRBD1
clone size: few

CDR3 protein: CASSEAPPLLQETQYF
CDR3 DNA: TGTGCCAGCAGTGAAGCGCCCCCGCTGTTACAAGAGACCCAGTACTTC
J gene: TRBJ2-5
V gene: TRBV6-1
D gene: .
clone size: .

CDR3 protein: CAISEETETQYF
CDR3 DNA: TGTGCCATCAGTGAGGAGACGGAGACCCAGTACTTC
J gene: TRBJ2-5
V gene: TRBV10-3
D gene: .
clone size: .

CDR3 protein: CASGQIDNEQFF
CDR3 DNA: TGTGCCTCGGGACAGATTGACAATGAGCAGTTCTTC
J gene: TRBJ2-1
V gene: TRBV2
D gene: TRBD1
clone size: few

CDR3 protein: CASSLAYGGVTYEQYF
CDR3 DNA: TGCGCCAGCAGCTTGGCCTACGGCGGGGTAACCTACGAGCAGTACTTC
J gene: TRBJ2-7
V gene: TRBV5-1
D gene: .
clone size: .

CDR3 protein: CASSYSKGHYGYTF
CDR3 DNA: TGTGCCAGCAGTTACTCGAAGGGGCACTATGGCTACACCTTC
J gene: TRBJ1-2
V gene: TRBV6-5
D gene: .
clone size: .

CDR3 protein: CASSLLLAGSQETQYF
CDR3 DNA: TGTGCCAGCAGCTTATTGCTAGCGGGATCTCAAGAGACCCAGTACTTC
J gene: TRBJ2-5
V gene: TRBV7-9
D gene: TRBD2
clone size: .

CDR3 protein: CASSLVLNTGELFF
CDR3 DNA: TGTGCCAGCAGCTTAGTCTTGAACACCGGGGAGCTGTTTTTT
J gene: TRBJ2-2
V gene: TRBV7-6
D gene: .
clone size: many

CDR3 protein: CASSQGQGSTYEQYF
CDR3 DNA: TGCGCCAGCAGCCAGGGACAGGGGTCCACCTACGAGCAGTACTTC
J gene: TRBJ2-7
V gene: TRBV4-3
D gene: TRBD1
clone size: .

CDR3 protein: CASSSRTTYEQYF
CDR3 DNA: TGTGCCAGCAGTTCACGGACTACCTACGAGCAGTACTTC
J gene: TRBJ2-7
V gene: TRBV28
D gene: .
clone size: .

CDR3 protein: CACSFQGRGDTDTQYF
CDR3 DNA: TGTGCCTGCAGCTTTCAGGGACGGGGAGACACAGATACGCAGTATTTT
J gene: TRBJ2-3
V gene: TRBV7-6
D gene: .
clone size: .

CDR3 protein: CASSLDGFIHLNTEAFF
CDR3 DNA: TGTGCCAGCAGCCTTGACGGATTCATCCATTTGAACACTGAAGCTTTCTTT
J gene: TRBJ1-1
V gene: TRBV7-9
D gene: .
clone size: many

CDR3 protein: CASSYSILWNTEAFF
CDR3 DNA: TGTGCCAGCAGTTACTCGATTCTGTGGAACACTGAAGCTTTCTTT
J gene: TRBJ1-1
V gene: TRBV6-6
D gene: .
clone size: .

CDR3 protein: CASSLNAPGSYNEQFF
CDR3 DNA: TGTGCCAGCAGCTTAAACGCGCCAGGTTCCTACAATGAGCAGTTCTTC
J gene: TRBJ2-1
V gene: TRBV7-8
D gene: .
clone size: .

CDR3 protein: CASSQDRGYLGVEKLFF
CDR3 DNA: TGTGCCAGCAGCCAAGACAGGGGATACCTCGGTGTTGAAAAACTGTTTTTT
J gene: TRBJ1-4
V gene: TRBV14
D gene: .
clone size: few

CDR3 protein: CASSVSSGELFF
CDR3 DNA: TGTGCCAGCAGCGTGAGCTCTGGAGAACTGTTTTTT
J gene: TRBJ1-4
V gene: TRBV9
D gene: .
clone size: .

CDR3 protein: CASSQGTSGAGVDEQFF
CDR3 DNA: TGTGCCAGCAGCCAAGGGACTAGCGGGGCGGGGGTCGATGAGCAGTTCTTC
J gene: TRBJ2-1
V gene: TRBV3-1
D gene: TRBD2
clone size: .

CDR3 protein: CATKTPPNEQFF
CDR3 DNA: TGTGCCACCAAGACACCTCCCAATGAGCAGTTCTTC
J gene: TRBJ2-1
V gene: TRBV6-2/TRBV6-3
D gene: .
clone size: .

CDR3 protein: CASSPTFGNTIYF
CDR3 DNA: TGTGCCAGCAGTCCGACTTTCGGAAACACCATATATTTT
J gene: TRBJ1-3
V gene: TRBV6-5
D gene: .
clone size: .

CDR3 protein: CSRRGLSGNTIYF
CDR3 DNA: TGCAGTCGCCGCGGGCTCTCTGGAAACACCATATATTTT
J gene: TRBJ1-3
V gene: TRBV20-1
D gene: .
clone size: .

CDR3 protein: CASSPPQGNQPQHF
CDR3 DNA: TGTGCCAGCAGCCCACCACAGGGGAATCAGCCCCAGCATTTT
J gene: TRBJ1-5
V gene: TRBV7-9
D gene: TRBD1
clone size: many

CDR3 protein: CASSQRTGPSYEQYF
CDR3 DNA: TGCGCCAGCAGTCAGCGGACAGGGCCTTCCTACGAGCAGTACTTC
J gene: TRBJ2-7
V gene: TRBV23-1
D gene: TRBD1
clone size: .

CDR3 protein: CATSGKGWADTQYF
CDR3 DNA: TGTGCCACCAGTGGGAAGGGGTGGGCAGATACGCAGTATTTT
J gene: TRBJ2-3
V gene: TRBV24-1
D gene: .
clone size: many

CDR3 protein: CASRSLDRSSYNSPLHF
CDR3 DNA: TGTGCCAGCAGATCCTTAGACCGGTCGTCCTATAATTCACCCCTCCACTTT
J gene: TRBJ1-6
V gene: TRBV28
D gene: .
clone size: .

CDR3 protein: CASSLSMGTQYF
CDR3 DNA: TGTGCCAGCAGTTTGAGCATGGGGACCCAGTACTTC
J gene: TRBJ2-5
V gene: TRBV28
D gene: .
clone size: .

CDR3 protein: CASSYDYGYTF
CDR3 DNA: TGTGCCAGCAGTTACGACTATGGCTACACCTTC
J gene: TRBJ1-2
V gene: TRBV6-6
D gene: .
clone size: many

CDR3 protein: CASSRGGAVYTEAFF
CDR3 DNA: TGCGCCAGCAGTAGGGGCGGAGCCGTGTACACTGAAGCTTTCTTT
J gene: TRBJ1-1
V gene: TRBV5-1
D gene: .
clone size: few

CDR3 protein: CASSEWERGWYEQYF
CDR3 DNA: TGTGCCAGCAGTGAATGGGAACGCGGATGGTACGAGCAGTACTTC
J gene: TRBJ2-7
V gene: TRBV6-1
D gene: .
clone size: .

CDR3 protein: CASSQDSSGQGAQETQYF
CDR3 DNA: TGCGCCAGCAGCCAAGATTCATCGGGACAGGGGGCGCAGGAGACCCAGTACTTC
J gene: TRBJ2-5
V gene: TRBV4-1
D gene: TRBD1
clone size: .

CDR3 protein: CASTLHRDGGTEAFF
CDR3 DNA: TGTGCCAGCACCCTCCACCGGGACGGCGGCACTGAAGCTTTCTTT
J gene: TRBJ1-1
V gene: TRBV7-2
D gene: .
clone size: many

CDR3 protein: CASSLLAGERDTQYF
CDR3 DNA: TGTGCCAGCAGTTTACTAGCGGGGGAGAGGGATACGCAGTATTTT
J gene: TRBJ2-3
V gene: TRBV6-1
D gene: TRBD2
clone size: many

CDR3 protein: CATGGAETYEQYF
CDR3 DNA: TGTGCCACCGGGGGGGCAGAGACCTACGAGCAGTACTTC
J gene: TRBJ2-7
V gene: TRBV28
D gene: TRBD2
clone size: .

CDR3 protein: CASSSDRGSYEQYF
CDR3 DNA: TGCGCCAGCAGCTCCGACAGGGGCTCCTACGAGCAGTACTTC
J gene: TRBJ2-7
V gene: TRBV4-1
D gene: TRBD1
clone size: many

CDR3 protein: CASSETEYNSPLHF
CDR3 DNA: TGTGCCAGCAGTGAGACAGAGTATAATTCACCCCTCCACTTT
J gene: TRBJ1-6
V gene: TRBV2
D gene: .
clone size: few

CDR3 protein: CASSSDQAGASRQQYF
CDR3 DNA: TGTGCCAGCAGCTCGGACCAGGCAGGGGCCTCAAGACAGCAGTACTTC
J gene: TRBJ2-7
V gene: TRBV7-9
D gene: .
clone size: many

CDR3 protein: CASSLAQEYEQYF
CDR3 DNA: TGTGCCAGCAGCTTAGCGCAAGAATACGAGCAGTACTTC
J gene: TRBJ2-7
V gene: TRBV7-8
D gene: .
clone size: many

CDR3 protein: CASKTGFYNMNTEAFF
CDR3 DNA: TGCGCCAGCAAGACAGGTTTTTACAATATGAACACTGAAGCTTTCTTT
J gene: TRBJ1-1
V gene: TRBV5-1
D gene: .
clone size: .

CDR3 protein: CASGGRHNQPQHF
CDR3 DNA: TGTGCCAGTGGGGGGCGGCACAATCAGCCCCAGCATTTT
J gene: TRBJ1-5
V gene: TRBV28
D gene: .
clone size: .

CDR3 protein: CASSSGGGGLDTQYF
CDR3 DNA: TGTGCCAGCAGCTCCGGGGGAGGGGGATTAGATACGCAGTATTTT
J gene: TRBJ2-3
V gene: TRBV7-3
D gene: .
clone size: .

CDR3 protein: CSVVPDGNQPQHF
CDR3 DNA: TGCAGCGTTGTCCCGGATGGGAATCAGCCCCAGCATTTT
J gene: TRBJ1-5
V gene: TRBV29-1
D gene: .
clone size: few

CDR3 protein: CSARTLAGEETQYF
CDR3 DNA: TGCAGTGCTAGAACCCTAGCGGGGGAAGAGACCCAGTACTTC
J gene: TRBJ2-5
V gene: TRBV20-1
D gene: TRBD2
clone size: once

CDR3 protein: CASSSGGGRGGTEAFF
CDR3 DNA: TGTGCCAGCAGCTCCGGAGGGGGACGGGGGGGCACTGAAGCTTTCTTT
J gene: TRBJ1-1
V gene: TRBV7-6
D gene: .
clone size: few

CDR3 protein: CASAFPTSGGTEVLYNEQFF
CDR3 DNA: TGTGCCAGCGCCTTTCCGACTAGCGGGGGGACCGAGGTACTCTACAATGAGCAGTTCTTC
J gene: TRBJ2-1
V gene: TRBV2
D gene: TRBD2
clone size: few

CDR3 protein: CASRGQDTNYGYTF
CDR3 DNA: TGTGCCAGCAGGGGACAAGATACTAACTATGGCTACACCTTC
J gene: TRBJ1-2
V gene: TRBV7-9
D gene: .
clone size: many

CDR3 protein: CASSLDLTSGGASETQYF
CDR3 DNA: TGTGCCAGCAGTCTCGACCTGACTAGCGGGGGGGCCTCGGAGACCCAGTACTTC
J gene: TRBJ2-5
V gene: TRBV28
D gene: TRBD2
clone size: .